The clone carrying this T cell receptor (beta chain) was seen at least ten times. Germline loops: CDR1 MNHNS, CDR2 SASEGT. The CDR3 is 16 residues long. The germline V and J ends were trimmed by 3 bases and 6 bases, with 19 bases remaining between them. The data are from a study of cytomegalovirus exposure and HLA in healthy donors. TCRdb's table, derived via immunoSEQ multiplex PCR, lists solely in-frame clones and lacks some. The sample consists of roughly 330,000 clones, about nine tenths of them appearing once. Sequenced input: PBMCs. The J gene is TRBJ2-3, the V gene TRBV6-1, with D possibly being TRBD2 (5 bases). The TCR originated in a woman in her 30s in good health and CMV-seropositive. CDR3 bases: TGTGCCAGCAGTGAGACCCGGGCCCTCCAGCGGGATACGCAGTATTTT. Its translation: CASSETRALQRDTQYF.